This T cell receptor beta chain was sequenced in a study of radiotherapy plus CTLA-4 blockade in lung cancer. Across the whole study: There were objective responses in 18% of patients, and 31% had disease control. Regarding the study as a whole: The best prediction of response reportedly came from early blood T cell clone dynamics, with interferon-beta. Once radiotherapy plus ipilimumab had been given, TCR clones derived from tumor expanded in blood.

The method was immunoSEQ multiplex PCR; TCRdb's version includes in-frame clones alone and lacks a portion of them. The sample records about 43,000 clones, less than 75% being singletons. About this clone itself: Its specificity is unknown.

Looked up from germline, CDR1 is LNHNV and CDR2 is YYDKDF (reference sequence). The CDR3 consists of 15 residues. V shed 5 bases, J shed 1 base, and the junction held 4 bases outside the gene matches. Chemo-refractory metastatic non-small-cell lung cancer patients underwent focal radiation alongside CTLA-4 blockade with ipilimumab. The sequence derives from a human donor with non-small cell lung cancer who had a partial response to radiotherapy plus ipilimumab. The V and J genes are TRBV15 and TRBJ2-3; 9 bases agree with TRBD1. Source: peripheral blood, taken from a patient treated with radiotherapy plus ipilimumab. CDR3 in amino acids: CATSGGDRGTDTQYF. Here the CDR3 DNA reads TGTGCCACCAGCGGCGGGGACAGGGGCACAGATACGCAGTATTTT.